The 4 T cell receptor beta chains given below trace back to one sample, sequenced in a study of blood T cell repertoires in COVID-19. Assay: immunoSEQ multiplex PCR; the TCRdb copy retains only in-frame clones and omits some. The repertoire holds around 57,000 clones, with 90% as singletons. Sequencing was done on a sample of peripheral blood. These receptors originate from a man aged 50-60 years with acute or convalescent COVID-19.

This clone was seen just once. The chain carries TRBV11-2 and TRBJ2-5, with a tentative D call TRBD1 (5 bases). The CDR3 has 15 amino acids. The germline V and J ends were trimmed by 1 base and 4 bases, with 13 bases remaining between them. The V gene's germline CDR1 is SGHAT and CDR2 FQNNGV. The DNA of the CDR3 is TGTGCCAGCAGCTTAGTTCTGGACATAAGAGAGACCCAGTACTTC. Translation: CASSLVLDIRETQYF.

This sequence joins TRBV7-9 and TRBJ1-4, with 9 bases matching TRBD1. Unmatched junction bases numbered 3, after V lost 1 base and J lost 0 bases. The CDR3 loop spans 17 amino acids. Germline CDR1 is SEHNR and CDR2 is FQNEAQ (reference sequence). CDR3 bases: TGTGCCAGCAGCTTAGGGACAGGGGCCCCAACTAATGAAAAACTGTTTTTT. Protein sequence: CASSLGTGAPTNEKLFF.

The chain employs TRBV7-9 and TRBJ2-7; 7 bases match TRBD1. The CDR3 has 13 amino acids. The germline V gene encodes CDR1 SEHNR and CDR2 FQNEAQ (reference sequence). The trim removed 9 bases at V and 6 bases at J, leaving 11 bases unmatched. CDR3 sequence: CARGGDRVSEQYF. In DNA, the CDR3 is TGTGCCAGAGGGGGAGACAGGGTAAGCGAGCAGTACTTC.

The chain recombines TRBV9 with TRBJ2-7; 9 bases align to TRBD2. Germline CDR1 SGDLS, CDR2 YYNGEE. The CDR3 consists of 17 residues. The J segment lost 5 bases and the V segment lost 4 bases, leaving 16 bases of the junction unmatched. The CDR3 protein is CASSLQGSSGRIDEQYF. CDR3 nucleotide sequence: TGTGCCAGCAGCCTACAGGGGAGTAGCGGGAGAATCGACGAGCAGTACTTC. Combining the CDR3 with reference TRBV9 and TRBJ2-7 gives the whole variable domain DSGVTQTPKHLITATGQRVTLRCSPRSGDLSVYWYQQSLDQGLQFLIQYYNGEERAKGNILERFSAQQFPDLHSELNLSSLELGDSALYFCASSLQGSSGRIDEQYFGPGTRLTVT.